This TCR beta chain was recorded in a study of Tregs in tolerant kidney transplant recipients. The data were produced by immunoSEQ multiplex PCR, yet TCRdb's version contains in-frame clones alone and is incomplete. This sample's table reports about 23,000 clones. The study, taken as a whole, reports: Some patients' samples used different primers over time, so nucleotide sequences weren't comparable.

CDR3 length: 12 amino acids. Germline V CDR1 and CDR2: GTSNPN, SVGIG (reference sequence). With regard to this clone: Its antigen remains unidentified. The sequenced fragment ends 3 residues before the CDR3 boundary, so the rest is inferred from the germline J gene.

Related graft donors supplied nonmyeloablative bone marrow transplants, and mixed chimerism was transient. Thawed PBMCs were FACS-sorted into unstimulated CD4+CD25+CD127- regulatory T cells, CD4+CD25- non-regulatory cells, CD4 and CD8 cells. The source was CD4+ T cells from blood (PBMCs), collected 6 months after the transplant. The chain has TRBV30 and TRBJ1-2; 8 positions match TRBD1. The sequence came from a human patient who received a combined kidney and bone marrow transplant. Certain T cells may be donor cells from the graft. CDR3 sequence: CAWSGTGSGYTF. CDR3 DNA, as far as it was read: TGTGCCTGGAGTGGGACAGGGAGCGGC.